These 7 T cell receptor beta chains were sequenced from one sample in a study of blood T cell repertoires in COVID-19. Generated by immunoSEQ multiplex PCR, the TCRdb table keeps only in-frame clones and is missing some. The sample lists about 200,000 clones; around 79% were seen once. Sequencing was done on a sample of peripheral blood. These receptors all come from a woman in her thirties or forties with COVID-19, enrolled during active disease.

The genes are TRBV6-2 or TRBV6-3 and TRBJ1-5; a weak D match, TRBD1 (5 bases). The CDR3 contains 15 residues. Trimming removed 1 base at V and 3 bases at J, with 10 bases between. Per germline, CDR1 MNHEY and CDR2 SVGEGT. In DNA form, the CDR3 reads TGTGCCAGCAGTTACTATGCAGGGTTCAATCAGCCCCAGCATTTT. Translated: CASSYYAGFNQPQHF.

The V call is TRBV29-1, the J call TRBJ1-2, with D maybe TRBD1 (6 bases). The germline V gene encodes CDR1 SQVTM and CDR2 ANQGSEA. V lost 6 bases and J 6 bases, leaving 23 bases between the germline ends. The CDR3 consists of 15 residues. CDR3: CSVPTGPGRWHGYTF. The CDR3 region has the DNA TGCAGCGTGCCCACAGGGCCGGGTAGGTGGCATGGCTACACCTTC.

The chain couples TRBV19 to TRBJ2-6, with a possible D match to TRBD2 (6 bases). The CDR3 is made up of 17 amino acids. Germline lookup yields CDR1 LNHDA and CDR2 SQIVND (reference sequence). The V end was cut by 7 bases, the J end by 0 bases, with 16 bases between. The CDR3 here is CASMEGLWHSGANVLTF. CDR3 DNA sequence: TGTGCCAGTATGGAGGGATTGTGGCACTCTGGGGCCAACGTCCTGACTTTC. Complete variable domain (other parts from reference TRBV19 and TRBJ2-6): DGGITQSPKYLFRKEGQNVTLSCEQNLNHDAMYWYRQDPGQGLRLIYYSQIVNDFQKGDIAEGYSVSREKKESFPLTVTSAQKNPTAFYLCASMEGLWHSGANVLTFGAGSRLTVL.

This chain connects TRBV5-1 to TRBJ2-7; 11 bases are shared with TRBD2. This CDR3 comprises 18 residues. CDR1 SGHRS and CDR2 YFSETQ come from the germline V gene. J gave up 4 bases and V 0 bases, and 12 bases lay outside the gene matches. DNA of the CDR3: TGCGCCAGCAGCTTGGAACCTAGCGGGAGGTACTCTATTTACGAGCAGTACTTC. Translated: CASSLEPSGRYSIYEQYF. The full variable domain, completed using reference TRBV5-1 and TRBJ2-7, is KAGVTQTPRYLIKTRGQQVTLSCSPISGHRSVSWYQQTPGQGLQFLFEYFSETQRNKGNFPGRFSGRQFSNSRSEMNVSTLELGDSALYLCASSLEPSGRYSIYEQYFGPGTRLTVT.

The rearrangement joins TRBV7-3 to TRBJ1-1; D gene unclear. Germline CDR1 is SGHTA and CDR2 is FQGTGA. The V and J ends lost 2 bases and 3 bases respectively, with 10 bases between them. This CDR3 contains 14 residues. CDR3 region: CASSLRYLDTEAFF. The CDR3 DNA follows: TGTGCCAGCAGCTTACGCTACCTAGACACTGAAGCTTTCTTT.

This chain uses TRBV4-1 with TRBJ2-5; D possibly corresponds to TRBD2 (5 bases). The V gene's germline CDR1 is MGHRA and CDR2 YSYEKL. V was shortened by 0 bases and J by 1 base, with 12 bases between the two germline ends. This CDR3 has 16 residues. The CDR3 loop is CASSQDGAALQETQYF. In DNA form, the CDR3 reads TGCGCCAGCAGCCAAGATGGAGCGGCACTCCAAGAGACCCAGTACTTC.

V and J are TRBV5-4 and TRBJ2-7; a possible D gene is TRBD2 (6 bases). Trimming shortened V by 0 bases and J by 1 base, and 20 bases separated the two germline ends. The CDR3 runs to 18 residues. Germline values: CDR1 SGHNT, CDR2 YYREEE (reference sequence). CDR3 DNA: TGTGCCAGCAGCTTGGGAATCGGTTTGGGGGGTACGTCCTACGAGCAGTACTTC. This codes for CASSLGIGLGGTSYEQYF.